This passage covers 10 T cell receptor beta chains from one sample sequenced in a study of blood T cell repertoires in COVID-19. Clones were read by immunoSEQ multiplex PCR, and TCRdb kept only the in-frame ones, dropping some. The profile covers roughly 240,000 clones, with 75% to 90% appearing a single time and roughly 3% taken by the ten largest. Sequenced material: peripheral blood. The receptors derive from a woman younger than 45 who had recovered from COVID-19.

The chain is built from TRBV9 and TRBJ2-2; 7 positions agree with TRBD1. This CDR3 has 15 amino acids. V gave up 3 bases and J gave up 3 bases; unmatched junction bases: 5. Per germline, CDR1 SGDLS and CDR2 YYNGEE. The CDR3, as DNA: TGTGCCAGCAGCGCCCGGGACAGACACACCGGGGAGCTGTTTTTT. It codes for CASSARDRHTGELFF. The full variable domain, completed using reference TRBV9 and TRBJ2-2, is DSGVTQTPKHLITATGQRVTLRCSPRSGDLSVYWYQQSLDQGLQFLIQYYNGEERAKGNILERFSAQQFPDLHSELNLSSLELGDSALYFCASSARDRHTGELFFGEGSRLTVL.

This chain links TRBV5-1 with TRBJ2-2; D is undetermined. Trimming took 4 bases from V and 2 from J, leaving 15 bases between them. The CDR3 covers 16 residues. Looked up from germline, CDR1 is SGHRS and CDR2 is YFSETQ. This CDR3 reads CASSPGRRGNTGELFF. Written as DNA, the CDR3 is TGCGCCAGCAGCCCCGGTCGGCGAGGAAACACCGGGGAGCTGTTTTTT.

This clone showed up just a few times. V and J are TRBV2 and TRBJ1-5; maybe TRBD1 (5 bases). Trimming stripped 0 bases from V and 0 bases from J, with 21 bases between. The CDR3 loop spans 20 amino acids. In germline, CDR1 is SNHLY, CDR2 FYNNEI. This chain's CDR3 is CASSEALPGLTIGSNQPQHF. The CDR3 nucleotides read TGTGCCAGCAGTGAAGCGCTTCCGGGACTAACGATTGGTAGCAATCAGCCCCAGCATTTT. Based on the CDR3 plus reference TRBV2 and TRBJ1-5, the full variable domain is EPEVTQTPSHQVTQMGQEVILRCVPISNHLYFYWYRQILGQKVEFLVSFYNNEISEKSEIFDDQFSVERPDGSNFTLKIRSTKLEDSAMYFCASSEALPGLTIGSNQPQHFGDGTRLSIL.

The chain combines TRBV4-2 with TRBJ2-1; 11 bases line up with TRBD2. V dropped 1 base and J dropped 5; count of bases not matched to a gene: 4. Looked up from germline, CDR1 is LGHNA and CDR2 is YNFKEQ. The CDR3 is 16 residues long. The CDR3 nucleotides read TGTGCCAGCAGCCAAGTGGAACTAGCGGGGGACAATGAGCAGTTCTTC. It codes for CASSQVELAGDNEQFF.

The chain combines TRBV12-5 with TRBJ2-5; TRBD2 agrees at 9 bases. There are 16 residues in the CDR3. Germline V gives CDR1 LGHNT, CDR2 FRNRAP. With 7 bases clipped from V and 5 bases from J, the junction kept 14 bases outside the gene matches. The CDR3 DNA sequence: TGTGCTAGTGAGACTCTTATAGCGGGGGAATGGGAGACCCAGTACTTC. Protein product: CASETLIAGEWETQYF. Full variable domain (missing parts from reference TRBV12-5 and TRBJ2-5): DARVTQTPRHKVTEMGQEVTMRCQPILGHNTVFWYRQTMMQGLELLAYFRNRAPLDDSGMPKDRFSAEMPDATLATLKIQPSEPRDSAVYFCASETLIAGEWETQYFGPGTRLLVL.

The gene calls are TRBV2 and TRBJ1-3; TRBD1 is a possible D gene (6 bases). CDR1 and CDR2 (germline): SNHLY, FYNNEI. V was clipped by 6 bases and J by 3 bases, with 15 bases between them. The CDR3 runs 15 residues. CDR3 DNA: TGTGCCAGCAGCCCTCAACAGGGAAATGGAAACACCATATATTTT. It yields the protein CASSPQQGNGNTIYF.

A single count supports this clone. The chain employs TRBV6-5 and TRBJ2-7; tentative D call: TRBD1 (5 bases). V was cut by 7 bases and J by 2 bases, with 12 bases left in between. This CDR3 spans 13 amino acids. CDR1 is MNHEY and CDR2 is SVGAGI in the germline V gene. The CDR3 DNA follows: TGTGCCAGCAATAGGGGTACGACCTACGAGCAGTACTTC. Protein product: CASNRGTTYEQYF.

As to this clone: Compared with germline, one end of the junction differs, possibly owing to a read error. CDR3 sequence (DNA): TGTGCCAGCAGCCTAACCGGGACAGCCTTGGCCACTGAAGCTTTCTTT. Residues: CASSLTGTALATEAFF. The chain employs TRBV7-3 and TRBJ1-1, with TRBD1 matching over 7 bases. The CDR3 sequence is 16 residues long. CDR1 and CDR2 (germline): SGHTA, FQGTGA.

The sample holds a few counts of this clone. The V and J genes are TRBV5-1 and TRBJ1-5; TRBD1 matches at 8 bases. The germline V gene has CDR1 SGHRS and CDR2 YFSETQ. The CDR3 length is 15 residues. V lost 0 bases to trimming and J lost 6 bases; unmatched junction nucleotides: 5. The CDR3 is CASSLAGQDGQPQHF. CDR3 DNA sequence: TGCGCCAGCAGCTTGGCGGGACAGGACGGTCAGCCCCAGCATTTT.

The chain carries TRBV27 and TRBJ2-7; D might be TRBD2 (6 bases). V was pared by 3 bases and J by 6 bases, with 15 bases between. CDR3 length: 14 residues. Per germline, CDR1 MNHEY and CDR2 SMNVEV (reference sequence). CDR3 DNA: TGTGCCAGCAGTTTCAGCGGGTGGGGCGGCGAGCAGTACTTC. This translates into CASSFSGWGGEQYF.